This is a list of T cell receptor beta chains from one sample in a study of T cell changes during pregnancy in multiple sclerosis. Clones were sequenced by immunoSEQ multiplex PCR, and TCRdb holds only the in-frame ones, with some missing. The table includes approximately 37,000 clones, approximately 94% detected once. The source material was CD4+ T cells from peripheral blood mononuclear cells, sampled in the third trimester of pregnancy. These receptors originate from a female donor with multiple sclerosis, enrolled in a pregnancy study. Each CDR3 is given with its conserved first and last residue. A D gene is named only where the DNA matches it firmly. Size is stated for part of the rows, as once, few or many counts, or as a class when the clone is expanded.

>.|TRBJ1-5|TRBV12-5|TRBD1
CASGRGQGNQPQHF
>.|TRBJ2-5|TRBV4-2|TRBD2
CASSLRGTSGVETQYF
>.|TRBJ2-2|TRBV25-1|TRBD1
CASRQHRGTGLGTGELFF
>.|TRBJ2-5|TRBV15|.
CATSRDGGSQETQYF
>once|TRBJ2-1|TRBV9|.
CASSGARENEQFF
>once|TRBJ2-2|TRBV6-5|.
CASTQATNTGELFF
>.|TRBJ1-1|TRBV28|TRBD1
CASSSLGTGEAFF
>few|TRBJ1-1|TRBV2|.
CATTEVQGNTEAFF
>.|TRBJ2-3|TRBV7-6|.
CASSPGRATDTQYF
>.|TRBJ2-1|TRBV19|.
CASSKSGTRGSYNEQFF
>.|TRBJ1-6|TRBV27|.
CASSLWAGDRASPLHF
>.|TRBJ2-2|TRBV30|TRBD2
CAWSLRGGTGELFF
>.|TRBJ2-7|TRBV28|TRBD1
CASSLPDRGSRHEQYF